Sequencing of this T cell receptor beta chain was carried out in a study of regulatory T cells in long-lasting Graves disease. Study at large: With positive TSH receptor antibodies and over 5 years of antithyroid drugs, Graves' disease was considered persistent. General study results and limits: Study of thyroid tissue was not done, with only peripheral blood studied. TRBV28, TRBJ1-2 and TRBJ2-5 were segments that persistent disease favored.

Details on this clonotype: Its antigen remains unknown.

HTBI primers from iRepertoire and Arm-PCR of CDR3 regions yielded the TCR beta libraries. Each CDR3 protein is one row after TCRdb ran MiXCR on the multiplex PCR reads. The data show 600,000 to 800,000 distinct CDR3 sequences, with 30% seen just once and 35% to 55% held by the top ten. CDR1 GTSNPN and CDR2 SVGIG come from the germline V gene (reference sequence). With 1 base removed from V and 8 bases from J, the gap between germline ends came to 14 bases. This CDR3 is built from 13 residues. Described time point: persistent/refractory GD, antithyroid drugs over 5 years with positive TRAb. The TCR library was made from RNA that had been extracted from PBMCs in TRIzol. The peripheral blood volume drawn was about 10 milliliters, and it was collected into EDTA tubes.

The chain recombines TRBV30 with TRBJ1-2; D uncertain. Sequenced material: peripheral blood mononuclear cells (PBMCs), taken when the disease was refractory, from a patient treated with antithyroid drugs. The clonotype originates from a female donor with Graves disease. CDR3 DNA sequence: TGTGCCTGGAGTGAGGCCCCCATGGCCGGCTACACCTTC. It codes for CAWSEAPMAGYTF.